The text below deals with one TCR beta chain. Distinct nucleotide sequences in the sample also encode this CDR3. This specimen comes from a study of blood T cell repertoires in COVID-19. Germline lookup yields CDR1 LNHDA and CDR2 SQIVND (reference sequence). The J segment lost 4 bases and the V segment lost 9 bases, leaving 6 bases of the junction unmatched. There are 14 residues in the CDR3. Sequencing used immunoSEQ multiplex PCR; TCRdb keeps in-frame clones, though not all of them. This table holds almost 200,000 clones, more than 80% found once. Participants' own reports of clinical history determined their cohort assignment.

This sequence originates from a young woman who had recovered from COVID-19. Sequencing input: PBMCs or T cells enriched from blood (not recorded which). The chain uses TRBV19 and TRBJ1-5; 10 positions agree with TRBD1. CDR3 bases: TGTGCCAGCCGGGACAGGGGATCGAATCAGCCCCAGCATTTT. Translated, it gives CASRDRGSNQPQHF. Full variable domain (remainder filled in from reference TRBV19 and TRBJ1-5): DGGITQSPKYLFRKEGQNVTLSCEQNLNHDAMYWYRQDPGQGLRLIYYSQIVNDFQKGDIAEGYSVSREKKESFPLTVTSAQKNPTAFYLCASRDRGSNQPQHFGDGTRLSIL.